The 17 T cell receptor beta chains below were found in one sample sequenced in a study of T cells after yellow fever vaccination. One entry per CDR3 protein, called by TCRdb with MiXCR from the 5' RACE reads. Of about 260,000 distinct CDR3 sequences listed, over 3% were seen once; the top ten hold under 20%. Material: PBMCs, obtained 15 days after the yellow fever booster vaccination. The source of these receptors is a man aged 18 to 29 who received the YFV17D yellow fever vaccine.

This clonotype appeared many times. This chain connects TRBV20-1 to TRBJ2-7, with D possibly matching TRBD1 (6 bases). Trimming pared 3 bases from V and 4 bases from J, leaving 19 bases between. The CDR3 length is 15 residues. Germline V lookup: CDR1 DFQATT, CDR2 SNEGSKA (reference sequence). The DNA for the CDR3 is TGCAGTGCTAGTGGCATCCAGGGGAATTATTACGAGCAGTACTTC. Translated: CSASGIQGNYYEQYF.

This clonotype was picked up many times. The chain carries TRBV5-6 and TRBJ2-1; 10 bases fit TRBD1. Germline V gene data show CDR1 as SGHDT and CDR2 as YYEEEE. The junction had 7 bases not matched to a gene; V was cut back by 4 bases and J by 3 bases. This CDR3 comprises 16 residues. CDR3 bases: TGTGCCAGCAGCCTGACAGGGGGCAGTTACTACAATGAGCAGTTCTTC. Protein sequence: CASSLTGGSYYNEQFF.

This clonotype has ten or more counts. The gene calls are TRBV6-1 and TRBJ2-5; 8 bases are shared with TRBD2. The ends lost 0 bases at V and 2 bases at J; junction bases unmatched: 11. The length of the CDR3 is 18 residues. Germline-derived CDR1 and CDR2 are MNHNS and SASEGT. DNA of the CDR3: TGTGCCAGCAGTGAAGCGGACTATACGAGCGGGGGACAAGAGACCCAGTACTTC. Translation gives CASSEADYTSGGQETQYF.

This clonotype has a count of ten or more. The chain carries TRBV7-7 and TRBJ2-2; no clear D gene. The CDR3 is made up of 14 amino acids. Germline V gene sequence: CDR1 SSHAT, CDR2 FNYEAQ (reference sequence). V was cut by 6 bases and J by 1 base, with 9 bases left in between. CDR3 sequence: CASSPLRNTGELFF. The CDR3 bases are TGTGCCAGCAGTCCACTACGGAACACCGGGGAGCTGTTTTTT.

There are many counts of this clonotype. CDR3 in amino acids: CASSLAVPDTQYF. The CDR3 bases are TGTGCCAGCAGTTTAGCTGTGCCAGATACGCAGTATTTT. The V call is TRBV12-3 or TRBV12-4, the J call TRBJ2-3; the D is unclear. This CDR3 spans 13 amino acids. Trimming removed 0 bases from V and 4 bases from J, with 5 bases in between.

This clonotype came up many times. The rearrangement joins TRBV19 to TRBJ1-1, with D possibly being TRBD1 (5 bases). From germline, CDR1 is LNHDA and CDR2 SQIVND (reference sequence). The V and J ends lost 5 bases and 1 base respectively, with 14 bases between them. The CDR3 is 15 amino acids. In DNA form, the CDR3 reads TGTGCCAGTAGTGATCTTGGACACAAGAACACTGAAGCTTTCTTT. Translated, it gives CASSDLGHKNTEAFF. Drawing the rest from reference TRBV19 and TRBJ1-1, the complete variable domain is DGGITQSPKYLFRKEGQNVTLSCEQNLNHDAMYWYRQDPGQGLRLIYYSQIVNDFQKGDIAEGYSVSREKKESFPLTVTSAQKNPTAFYLCASSDLGHKNTEAFFGQGTRLTVV.

In its sample, this clonotype was seen many times. The CDR3 DNA follows: TGTGCCAGCTCACCTCTGGAGGGGCGGACTGAAGCTTTCTTT. It specifies CASSPLEGRTEAFF. The chain has TRBV18 and TRBJ1-1, with D possibly TRBD1 on 5 matching bases. Trimming stripped 3 bases from V and 5 bases from J, with 13 bases between. Germline V CDR1 and CDR2: KGHSH, LQKENI. CDR3 length equals 14 residues.

In this sample, this clonotype turned up many times. The chain joins TRBV4-1 to TRBJ2-1; D gene ambiguous. Trimming removed 1 base at V and 0 bases at J, with 10 bases between. The germline CDR1 and CDR2 sequences are MGHRA and YSYEKL. The CDR3 covers 16 residues. DNA of the CDR3: TGCGCCAGCAGCCAAGGGCCCCTGGTCTCCTACAATGAGCAGTTCTTC. This sequence encodes CASSQGPLVSYNEQFF.

This clonotype was seen only a few times. This chain links TRBV2 with TRBJ2-3, with D hard to call. The germline CDR1 and CDR2 sequences are SNHLY and FYNNEI. Between the trimmed V and J ends, which lost 7 bases and 3 bases, there was a span of 5 bases. This CDR3 has 11 residues. The CDR3 DNA follows: TGTGCCAGCATGGAAACAGATACGCAGTATTTT. This gives the protein CASMETDTQYF.

This clonotype was observed many times. The CDR3 DNA follows: TGTGCCAGCAGGGGGTCGAGCGAGACCCAGCATTTT. Translated: CASRGSSETQHF. V and J are TRBV28 and TRBJ1-5; D gene uncertain. The germline V and J ends were trimmed by 6 bases and 11 bases, with 14 bases remaining between them. There are 12 residues in the CDR3. The V gene's germline CDR1 is MDHEN and CDR2 SYDVKM.

In this sample, this clonotype turned up many times. This rearrangement joins TRBV5-1 to TRBJ2-2; 11 bases align to TRBD1. The V and J ends lost 1 base and 4 bases, in that order; junction bases with no gene match: 6. Germline V gene lookup returns CDR1 SGHRS and CDR2 YFSETQ. The CDR3 has 17 residues. CDR3 loop: CASSLYWTGGGTGELFF. CDR3 coding DNA: TGCGCCAGCAGCTTGTATTGGACAGGGGGCGGCACCGGGGAGCTGTTTTTT.

This clonotype appeared many times. The chain recombines TRBV12-3 or TRBV12-4 with TRBJ1-2; 7 bases align to TRBD1. Trimming took 1 base from V and 4 from J; bases not matched to a gene: 3. The length of the CDR3 is 14 residues. CDR3: CASSLGDSTYGYTF. CDR3 DNA: TGTGCCAGCAGTTTAGGGGACAGCACCTATGGCTACACCTTC.

To note about this clonotype: Just one base apart from a much larger clone, this may be a read error. This sequence joins TRBV5-1 and TRBJ2-3; 8 bases line up with TRBD2. V lost 8 bases to trimming and J lost 6 bases; unmatched junction nucleotides: 20. The germline CDR1 and CDR2 sequences are SGHRS and YFSETQ. The CDR3 is 17 residues long. The CDR3 here is CARSPGGTPSDYDTQYF. CDR3 DNA: TGCGCCAGAAGCCCGGGGGGGACACCTTCCGACTACGATACGCAGTATTTT.

This clonotype has ten or more counts. The chain combines TRBV24-1 with TRBJ2-1; D is tentatively TRBD1 or TRBD2 (5 bases each). V dropped 0 bases and J dropped 2 bases, with 10 bases sitting between them. CDR1 is KGHDR, CDR2 SFDVKD, per germline. The CDR3 sequence is 16 residues long. The CDR3 DNA sequence: TGTGCCACCAGTGATTTGGCCGGGGCGGCCTACAATGAGCAGTTCTTC. This translates into CATSDLAGAAYNEQFF.

Many counts were recorded for this clonotype. CDR3 in amino acids: CASSPQGRVNTGELFF. The DNA of the CDR3 is TGTGCCAGCTCACCACAGGGTCGCGTAAACACCGGGGAGCTGTTTTTT. The chain couples TRBV18 to TRBJ2-2; D remains ambiguous. The CDR3 consists of 16 residues. V dropped 1 base and J dropped 2 bases, with 11 bases sitting between them. Germline loops: CDR1 KGHSH, CDR2 LQKENI.

The chain has TRBV4-1 and TRBJ1-2, with a tentative D call TRBD1 (5 bases). CDR1 is MGHRA, CDR2 YSYEKL, per germline. The CDR3 is 16 amino acids. The CDR3 sequence is CATGWARVSGDYGYTF. The CDR3 nucleotides read TGCGCGACCGGATGGGCCAGGGTCTCCGGGGACTATGGCTACACCTTC.

This clonotype was detected ten times or more. This rearrangement joins TRBV7-9 to TRBJ2-1, with 13 bases fitting TRBD2. After removal of 4 bases from V and 1 base from J, the junction contained 4 bases not matched to a gene. The CDR3 spans 17 residues. In germline, CDR1 is SEHNR, CDR2 FQNEAQ (reference sequence). The CDR3 region is CASSSGLAGVSYNEQFF. The CDR3 DNA sequence: TGTGCCAGCAGCTCCGGACTAGCGGGGGTGTCCTACAATGAGCAGTTCTTC.